These T cell receptor beta chains were read from a single sample in a study of cytomegalovirus exposure and HLA in healthy donors. Assay used: immunoSEQ multiplex PCR; TCRdb lists only in-frame clones, some missing. In the table there are roughly 230,000 clones, around 90% of which are singletons. The material sequenced was PBMCs. The receptor set was obtained from a girl aged 2-10 years in good health and CMV-seronegative. Both conserved end residues are part of each CDR3. Fields, in order: V gene, CDR3 length, D gene, J gene, clone size, CDR3 DNA, CDR3 protein. A D gene is named only where the DNA matches it firmly. Part of the rows lack a size; the others show once, few, many or a class for expanded clones.

V gene: TRBV19
CDR3 length: 15
D gene: TRBD2
J gene: TRBJ2-7
clone size: -
CDR3 DNA: TGTGCCAGTAGTATTGGTCTAGCGGGAGTCTACGAGCAGTACTTC
CDR3 protein: CASSIGLAGVYEQYF

V gene: TRBV7-8
CDR3 length: 16
D gene: TRBD1
J gene: TRBJ2-7
clone size: -
CDR3 DNA: TGTGCCAGCAGCTTAGCGCCACAGGGGAGAGCCTACGAGCAGTACTTC
CDR3 protein: CASSLAPQGRAYEQYF

V gene: TRBV6-1
CDR3 length: 11
D gene: -
J gene: TRBJ1-1
clone size: few
CDR3 DNA: TGTGCCAGCAGCGATAACATAGCTGTGTTCTTT
CDR3 protein: CASSDNIAVFF

V gene: TRBV11-2
CDR3 length: 15
D gene: TRBD2
J gene: TRBJ2-7
clone size: -
CDR3 DNA: TGTGCCAGCAGCTTAGTGCTAGCGGGCTTCTACGAGCAGTACTTC
CDR3 protein: CASSLVLAGFYEQYF

V gene: TRBV6-4
CDR3 length: 13
D gene: -
J gene: TRBJ1-1
clone size: -
CDR3 DNA: TGTGCCAGCAGCAGAGAGGGTGGGACTGAAGCTTTCTTT
CDR3 protein: CASSREGGTEAFF

V gene: TRBV5-8
CDR3 length: 15
D gene: -
J gene: TRBJ2-7
clone size: -
CDR3 DNA: TGTGCCAGCAGCTTGACGGGGAGATCTCTCTACGAGCAGTACTTC
CDR3 protein: CASSLTGRSLYEQYF

V gene: TRBV6-5
CDR3 length: 13
D gene: -
J gene: TRBJ1-1
clone size: few
CDR3 DNA: TGTGCCAGCAGTAGCGACAGTACCCCTGAAGCTTTCTTT
CDR3 protein: CASSSDSTPEAFF

V gene: TRBV6-5
CDR3 length: 15
D gene: TRBD1
J gene: TRBJ2-1
clone size: -
CDR3 DNA: TGTGCCAGCACCCAACAGGGGGAAACTTACAATGAGCAGTTCTTC
CDR3 protein: CASTQQGETYNEQFF

V gene: TRBV9
CDR3 length: 15
D gene: -
J gene: TRBJ1-2
clone size: -
CDR3 DNA: TGTGCCAGCAGCGCCGTAGACAGCAACCTCTATGGCTACACCTTC
CDR3 protein: CASSAVDSNLYGYTF

V gene: TRBV6-6
CDR3 length: 14
D gene: TRBD2
J gene: TRBJ2-1
clone size: -
CDR3 DNA: TGTGCCAGCAGTTACTCTAGCGGGCTCAGTGAGCAGTTCTTC
CDR3 protein: CASSYSSGLSEQFF

V gene: TRBV6-1
CDR3 length: 14
D gene: TRBD1
J gene: TRBJ2-2
clone size: -
CDR3 DNA: TGTGCCAGCAGGGACAGGGCGAGGACCGGGGAGCTGTTTTTT
CDR3 protein: CASRDRARTGELFF

V gene: TRBV27
CDR3 length: 14
D gene: -
J gene: TRBJ2-1
clone size: once
CDR3 DNA: TGTGCCAGCAGTGCCCACCGGGGTGACAATGAGCAGTTCTTC
CDR3 protein: CASSAHRGDNEQFF

V gene: TRBV11-2
CDR3 length: 14
D gene: -
J gene: TRBJ1-5
clone size: -
CDR3 DNA: TGTGCCAGCAGCTTAGAGTTATCCGGGGAGCCCCAGCATTTT
CDR3 protein: CASSLELSGEPQHF

V gene: TRBV19
CDR3 length: 15
D gene: TRBD1
J gene: TRBJ1-5
clone size: -
CDR3 DNA: TGTGCCAGTAGCCCGACAGGGTTGTTGAGTCAGCCCCAGCATTTT
CDR3 protein: CASSPTGLLSQPQHF

V gene: TRBV28
CDR3 length: 14
D gene: -
J gene: TRBJ1-2
clone size: -
CDR3 DNA: TGTGCCAGCCACGAAAGTGGCGGTTCCTATGGCTACACCTTC
CDR3 protein: CASHESGGSYGYTF

V gene: TRBV6-5
CDR3 length: 15
D gene: -
J gene: TRBJ1-2
clone size: -
CDR3 DNA: TGTGCCAGCAGACCCGACAGGAACCGAAACTATGGCTACACCTTC
CDR3 protein: CASRPDRNRNYGYTF

V gene: TRBV6-5
CDR3 length: 15
D gene: -
J gene: TRBJ1-1
clone size: -
CDR3 DNA: TGTGCCAGCAGTTATCGGGGGGGCGCCTTCACTGAAGCTTTCTTT
CDR3 protein: CASSYRGGAFTEAFF

V gene: TRBV2
CDR3 length: 14
D gene: -
J gene: TRBJ2-2
clone size: -
CDR3 DNA: TGTGCCAGCAGTGGTGTTTCTATCACCGGGGAGCTGTTTTTT
CDR3 protein: CASSGVSITGELFF

V gene: TRBV25-1
CDR3 length: 11
D gene: -
J gene: TRBJ2-7
clone size: few
CDR3 DNA: TGTGCCAGCAGTGCACACTACGAGCAGTACTTC
CDR3 protein: CASSAHYEQYF

V gene: TRBV10-1
CDR3 length: 14
D gene: TRBD2
J gene: TRBJ2-5
clone size: once
CDR3 DNA: TGCGCCAGCAGTGAGGGCGGGAGGGGAGAGACCCAGTACTTC
CDR3 protein: CASSEGGRGETQYF

V gene: TRBV28
CDR3 length: 15
D gene: -
J gene: TRBJ2-6
clone size: few
CDR3 DNA: TGTGCCAGCAGAGTGACAGTTCCTGGGGCCAACGTCCTGACTTTC
CDR3 protein: CASRVTVPGANVLTF

V gene: TRBV29-1
CDR3 length: 13
D gene: -
J gene: TRBJ1-1
clone size: few
CDR3 DNA: TGCAGCGTTTTGGAGGTCCAGAACACTGAAGCTTTCTTT
CDR3 protein: CSVLEVQNTEAFF

V gene: TRBV9
CDR3 length: 17
D gene: -
J gene: TRBJ2-2
clone size: -
CDR3 DNA: TGTGCCAGCAGCGTACGAGATCTTCTCCTGAACACCGGGGAGCTGTTTTTT
CDR3 protein: CASSVRDLLLNTGELFF

V gene: TRBV4-1
CDR3 length: 13
D gene: TRBD1
J gene: TRBJ1-1
clone size: few
CDR3 DNA: TGCGCCAGCAGCCGATACGACAGGGTTGAAGCTTTCTTT
CDR3 protein: CASSRYDRVEAFF

V gene: TRBV9
CDR3 length: 12
D gene: -
J gene: TRBJ1-6
clone size: -
CDR3 DNA: TGTGCCAGCAGCAGAGGGAATTCACCCCTCCACTTT
CDR3 protein: CASSRGNSPLHF

V gene: TRBV7-3
CDR3 length: 12
D gene: TRBD2
J gene: TRBJ2-5
clone size: few
CDR3 DNA: TGTGCCAGCAGCCCCGCTAGCGGGGGGGATTACTTC
CDR3 protein: CASSPASGGDYF

V gene: TRBV5-1
CDR3 length: 14
D gene: TRBD1
J gene: TRBJ1-1
clone size: -
CDR3 DNA: TGCGCCAGCAGACTGGACAGGGAAGGCACTGAAGCTTTCTTT
CDR3 protein: CASRLDREGTEAFF

V gene: TRBV6-5
CDR3 length: 16
D gene: -
J gene: TRBJ2-7
clone size: -
CDR3 DNA: TGTGCCAGCAGTTACTCGAATGACAGGTTATCTGACGAGCAGTACTTC
CDR3 protein: CASSYSNDRLSDEQYF

V gene: TRBV27
CDR3 length: 17
D gene: TRBD1
J gene: TRBJ2-2
clone size: -
CDR3 DNA: TGTGCCAGCAGTGACGACCCGGGACAGGGGGCAATCGGGGAGCTGTTTTTT
CDR3 protein: CASSDDPGQGAIGELFF

V gene: TRBV27
CDR3 length: 11
D gene: -
J gene: TRBJ2-3
clone size: once
CDR3 DNA: TGTGCCAGCACAGGGGCAGATACGCAGTATTTT
CDR3 protein: CASTGADTQYF

V gene: TRBV7-9
CDR3 length: 19
D gene: TRBD2
J gene: TRBJ2-2
clone size: -
CDR3 DNA: TGTGCCAGCAGCTTAAGACTAGCGGAGAAGGGAGGTTATACCGGGGAGCTGTTTTTT
CDR3 protein: CASSLRLAEKGGYTGELFF

V gene: TRBV10-1
CDR3 length: 13
D gene: TRBD1
J gene: TRBJ2-7
clone size: once
CDR3 DNA: TGCGCCAGCTTCCCGCGGACAGGGAGCGAGCAGTACTTC
CDR3 protein: CASFPRTGSEQYF

V gene: TRBV19
CDR3 length: 15
D gene: TRBD2
J gene: TRBJ2-7
clone size: -
CDR3 DNA: TGTGCCAGTAGTATAGTAACTAGCGGGATTCACGAGCAGTACTTC
CDR3 protein: CASSIVTSGIHEQYF

V gene: TRBV11-2
CDR3 length: 15
D gene: -
J gene: TRBJ1-2
clone size: -
CDR3 DNA: TGTGCCAGCAGCTCCCCGGGACTCGGGGGATATGGCTACACCTTC
CDR3 protein: CASSSPGLGGYGYTF

V gene: TRBV19
CDR3 length: 14
D gene: -
J gene: TRBJ1-1
clone size: -
CDR3 DNA: TGTGCCAGTAGTATAGTGCTGGCAGAAGTTGAAGCTTTCTTT
CDR3 protein: CASSIVLAEVEAFF

V gene: TRBV7-9
CDR3 length: 19
D gene: TRBD2
J gene: TRBJ2-5
clone size: once
CDR3 DNA: TGTGCCAGCAGCACCCCCCCGGGACTAGCGGGAGGGCCGCGGGAGACCCAGTACTTC
CDR3 protein: CASSTPPGLAGGPRETQYF

V gene: TRBV10-1
CDR3 length: 15
D gene: TRBD1
J gene: TRBJ1-1
clone size: -
CDR3 DNA: TGCGCCAGCAGTGATCCCGGACAGGGGGCATATGAAGCTTTCTTT
CDR3 protein: CASSDPGQGAYEAFF

V gene: TRBV7-2
CDR3 length: 15
D gene: TRBD2
J gene: TRBJ2-2
clone size: -
CDR3 DNA: TGTGCCAGCAGCCCTAGCGGGATGAACACCGGGGAGCTGTTTTTT
CDR3 protein: CASSPSGMNTGELFF

V gene: TRBV6-6
CDR3 length: 16
D gene: -
J gene: TRBJ2-5
clone size: -
CDR3 DNA: TGTGCCAGCAGTCAGACCCAGGGGTCGTACCAAGAGACCCAGTACTTC
CDR3 protein: CASSQTQGSYQETQYF

V gene: TRBV2
CDR3 length: 13
D gene: -
J gene: TRBJ2-7
clone size: once
CDR3 DNA: TGTGCCAGCAGTGTATCGGTCCCCTACGAGCAGTACTTC
CDR3 protein: CASSVSVPYEQYF

V gene: TRBV19
CDR3 length: 15
D gene: -
J gene: TRBJ1-5
clone size: -
CDR3 DNA: TGTGCCAGTAGTATACGACTTTATAGCAATCAGCCCCAGCATTTT
CDR3 protein: CASSIRLYSNQPQHF

V gene: TRBV28
CDR3 length: 11
D gene: -
J gene: TRBJ1-1
clone size: -
CDR3 DNA: TGTGCCAGCAGTCCAGGCACTGAAGCTTTCTTT
CDR3 protein: CASSPGTEAFF

V gene: TRBV27
CDR3 length: 13
D gene: -
J gene: TRBJ1-6
clone size: -
CDR3 DNA: TGTGCCAGCAGTCTGGGGCTTAATTCACCCCTCCACTTT
CDR3 protein: CASSLGLNSPLHF

V gene: TRBV2
CDR3 length: 14
D gene: TRBD2
J gene: TRBJ2-7
clone size: -
CDR3 DNA: TGTGCCAGCAGCCAGGGAGCGGGAGTCAACGAGCAGTACTTC
CDR3 protein: CASSQGAGVNEQYF

V gene: TRBV14
CDR3 length: 14
D gene: TRBD1
J gene: TRBJ2-5
clone size: -
CDR3 DNA: TGTGCCAGCAGCCTACGACAGGGGAAGGGGACCCAGTACTTC
CDR3 protein: CASSLRQGKGTQYF

V gene: TRBV28
CDR3 length: 14
D gene: -
J gene: TRBJ1-1
clone size: -
CDR3 DNA: TGTGCCAGCAGTTTATCTCGGGGGAGCACTGAAGCTTTCTTT
CDR3 protein: CASSLSRGSTEAFF

V gene: TRBV7-9
CDR3 length: 16
D gene: -
J gene: TRBJ2-1
clone size: -
CDR3 DNA: TGTGCCAGCAGCTTAGGTGGGACTCTCAGATACAATGAGCAGTTCTTC
CDR3 protein: CASSLGGTLRYNEQFF

V gene: TRBV21-1
CDR3 length: 17
D gene: -
J gene: TRBJ2-5
clone size: few
CDR3 DNA: TGTGCCAGCAGCAACCTATCGCCTGACAGGAAACAAGAGACCCAGTACTTC
CDR3 protein: CASSNLSPDRKQETQYF

V gene: TRBV28
CDR3 length: 12
D gene: -
J gene: TRBJ1-1
clone size: -
CDR3 DNA: TGTGCCAGCGGCCCTCAGGGTGGTGAAGCTTTCTTT
CDR3 protein: CASGPQGGEAFF

V gene: TRBV5-1
CDR3 length: 14
D gene: TRBD1
J gene: TRBJ2-5
clone size: few
CDR3 DNA: TGCGCCAGCAGCACTGGGACAGGCCAAGAGACCCAGTACTTC
CDR3 protein: CASSTGTGQETQYF

V gene: TRBV10-2
CDR3 length: 15
D gene: TRBD2
J gene: TRBJ2-7
clone size: -
CDR3 DNA: TGCGCCAGCCGGACTAGCGGAGGCGACCGGTACGAGCAGTACTTC
CDR3 protein: CASRTSGGDRYEQYF

V gene: TRBV19
CDR3 length: 15
D gene: TRBD1
J gene: TRBJ1-5
clone size: -
CDR3 DNA: TGTGCCAGTAGCTCAGGGGGAGGTAATAGTCAGCCCCAGCATTTT
CDR3 protein: CASSSGGGNSQPQHF

V gene: TRBV2
CDR3 length: 15
D gene: TRBD2
J gene: TRBJ2-3
clone size: -
CDR3 DNA: TGTGCCAGCAATACGGGACTATTTAGCACAGATACGCAGTATTTT
CDR3 protein: CASNTGLFSTDTQYF

V gene: TRBV11-3
CDR3 length: 15
D gene: TRBD2
J gene: TRBJ2-1
clone size: -
CDR3 DNA: TGTGCCAGCAGCCGACTAGCGGGTAATGACAATGAGCAGTTCTTC
CDR3 protein: CASSRLAGNDNEQFF

V gene: TRBV7-2
CDR3 length: 17
D gene: -
J gene: TRBJ2-3
clone size: once
CDR3 DNA: TGTGCCAGCAGCCATCCCTTGGGGGGAAAGAACACAGATACGCAGTATTTT
CDR3 protein: CASSHPLGGKNTDTQYF

V gene: TRBV2
CDR3 length: 10
D gene: -
J gene: TRBJ2-1
clone size: -
CDR3 DNA: TGTGCCAGCAATCGGGAGGAGCAGTTCTTC
CDR3 protein: CASNREEQFF

V gene: TRBV30
CDR3 length: 14
D gene: TRBD1
J gene: TRBJ1-3
clone size: -
CDR3 DNA: TGTGCCTGGAGTGCAGGACAGGGAGGAAACACCATATATTTT
CDR3 protein: CAWSAGQGGNTIYF

V gene: TRBV2
CDR3 length: 11
D gene: -
J gene: TRBJ2-7
clone size: few
CDR3 DNA: TGTGCCAGCAGTCAGGGGCTAGAGCAGTACTTC
CDR3 protein: CASSQGLEQYF

V gene: TRBV2
CDR3 length: 14
D gene: -
J gene: TRBJ1-4
clone size: -
CDR3 DNA: TGTGCCAGCACCTATGGGGGGGGAATTGAAAAACTGTTTTTT
CDR3 protein: CASTYGGGIEKLFF

V gene: TRBV5-1
CDR3 length: 16
D gene: TRBD2
J gene: TRBJ2-2
clone size: -
CDR3 DNA: TGCGCCAGCAGCTTTAGCGGGAGGCCGAGGACCGGGGAGCTGTTTTTT
CDR3 protein: CASSFSGRPRTGELFF